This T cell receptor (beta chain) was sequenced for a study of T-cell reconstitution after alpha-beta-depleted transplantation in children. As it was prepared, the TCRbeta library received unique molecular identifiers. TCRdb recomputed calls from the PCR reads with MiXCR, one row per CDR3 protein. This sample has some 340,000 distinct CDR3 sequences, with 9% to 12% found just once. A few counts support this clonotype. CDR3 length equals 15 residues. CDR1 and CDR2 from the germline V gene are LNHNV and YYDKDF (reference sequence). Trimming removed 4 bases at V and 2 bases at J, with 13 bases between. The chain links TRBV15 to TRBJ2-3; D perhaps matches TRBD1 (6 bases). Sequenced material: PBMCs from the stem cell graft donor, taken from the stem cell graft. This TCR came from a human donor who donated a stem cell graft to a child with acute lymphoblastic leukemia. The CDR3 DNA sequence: TGTGCCACCAGCAACCTACAGGGTTACACAGATACGCAGTATTTT. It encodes CATSNLQGYTDTQYF. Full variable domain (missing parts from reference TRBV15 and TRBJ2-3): DAMVIQNPRYQVTQFGKPVTLSCSQTLNHNVMYWYQQKSSQAPKLLFHYYDKDFNNEADTPDNFQSRRPNTSFCFLDIRSPGLGDTAMYLCATSNLQGYTDTQYFGPGTRLTVL.